Below, 5 T cell receptor beta chains from the same sample are listed, as sequenced in a study of CD8+ T cells in alopecia areata. The sequencing template was cDNA reverse transcribed from extracted RNA. Assay: immunoSEQ multiplex PCR; the TCRdb copy retains only in-frame clones and omits some. This sample has approximately 110,000 clones, each found more than once. The sample taken for sequencing was lesional skin. These receptors all stem from a C3H/HeJ mouse with alopecia areata. The mouse line has the MHC haplotype H2-k.

There are a few counts of this clone. The gene names given are mouse names. Coverage ceases 4 residues before the CDR3 finishes, and the germline J gene fills in the end. V and J are TRBV19 and TRBJ2-5; 8 bases line up with TRBD1. Germline V CDR1 and CDR2: FNHDT, SITEND (reference sequence). The CDR3 extends over 15 amino acids. CDR3: CASSILDRGEDTQYF. The sequenced part of the CDR3 DNA is TGTGCCAGCAGTATACTTGACAGGGGTGAGGAC.

This clone was recorded a few times. The genes and germline here are from mouse. The missing CDR3 end, 4 residues past where the read stops, is filled in from the germline J gene. The V call is TRBV1, the J call TRBJ2-7, with 10 bases lining up with TRBD2. V shed 4 bases, J shed 1 base, and the junction held 4 bases outside the gene matches. Per germline, CDR1 NSQYPW and CDR2 LRSPGD (reference sequence). The CDR3 loop spans 15 amino acids. The CDR3 loop is CTCSGKGLGSYEQYF. Incomplete CDR3 DNA: TGCACCTGCAGTGGGAAGGGACTGGGGTCCTAT.

Points on this clone: Gene names and germline refer to mouse. The read finishes 4 residues shy of the CDR3 end, and the germline J gene is used to complete it. The chain combines TRBV14 with TRBJ2-3; D might be TRBD1 (6 bases). The CDR3 loop spans 14 amino acids. CDR1 is SGHDT, CDR2 FRDEAV, per germline. V was shortened by 4 bases and J by 3 bases, with 12 bases between the two germline ends. This chain's CDR3 is CASSHREGAETLYF. CDR3 bases read: TGTGCCAGCAGTCACAGGGAGGGGGCAGAA.

This clone was counted only a few times. Genes and germline come from the mouse. The read terminates 4 residues ahead of where the CDR3 ends, so the germline J gene completes it. The chain employs TRBV1 and TRBJ2-4; 12 bases match TRBD2. This CDR3 contains 16 residues. The J segment lost 0 bases and the V segment lost 4 bases, leaving 2 bases of the junction unmatched. Germline V gene sequence: CDR1 NSQYPW, CDR2 LRSPGD (reference sequence). CDR3 DNA, as far as it was read: TGCACCTGCAGTGAGGACTGGGGGGGTAGTCAAAAC. This sequence encodes CTCSEDWGGSQN. The CDR3, in full, reads CTCSEDWGGSQNTLYF. Combining the CDR3 with reference TRBV1 and TRBJ2-4 gives the whole variable domain VTLLEQNPRWRLVPRGQAVNLRCILKNSQYPWMSWYQQDLQKQLQWLFTLRSPGDKEVKSLPGADYLATRVTDTELRLQVANMSQGRTLYCTCSEDWGGSQNTLYFGAGTRLSVL.

Comment on this clone: Gene names follow the mouse nomenclature. The sequence runs out 4 residues before the end of the CDR3; the remainder is reconstructed from the germline J gene. The chain couples TRBV1 to TRBJ2-1; 14 nucleotides match TRBD2. The germline gives CDR1 NSQYPW, CDR2 LRSPGD (reference sequence). V lost 4 bases and J lost 6; bases outside the gene matches: 8. The length of the CDR3 is 17 residues. Incomplete CDR3 DNA: TGCACCTGCAGTGAGGGACTGGGGGGGCTGAGGTCTGCT. Amino acids: CTCSEGLGGLRSA. The entire CDR3 protein reads CTCSEGLGGLRSAEQFF.